Presented here are 15 T cell receptor beta chains from one specimen sequenced in a study of cytotoxic CD8 clonotypes in ibrutinib-treated CLL listed by TCRdb under 2021. Library method: the immunoSEQ multiplex PCR assay. In its TCRdb copy, this immuneACCESS table keeps in-frame sequences only and misses some clones. Where compared with another copy, unresolved V genes explain less than half of these, and the others have no known cause. For this sample there are tens of thousands of clones; 83% appear just once. About 38% of the sample rests with the top ten. Per the publication, the time point label means: around 2 years on ibrutinib. This material consisted of PBMCs, taken after 24 months of ibrutinib treatment. The receptor set was obtained from a human donor with chronic lymphocytic leukemia.

The CDR3 region has the DNA TGTGCCAGCAGCTCCCCGGGAGGCAGTCAGGCTTTCTTT. Its translation: CASSSPGGSQAFF. The chain combines TRBV7-9 with TRBJ1-1; D remains ambiguous. Germline values: CDR1 SEHNR, CDR2 FQNEAQ (reference sequence). Trimming stripped 4 bases from V and 11 bases from J, with 17 bases between. The CDR3 runs 13 residues.

This clone has just a few counts. Here the CDR3 DNA reads TGTGCCAGCAGCCAAGGGGCCAGCTCCTACAATGAGCAGTTCTTC. It encodes CASSQGASSYNEQFF. This chain joins TRBV14 and TRBJ2-1, with D unclear. The V end was cut by 1 base, the J end by 0 bases, with 7 bases between. The V gene's germline CDR1 is SGHDN and CDR2 FVKESK. CDR3 size: 15 residues.

This clone has a handful of counts. The chain uses TRBV11-2 and TRBJ2-5; D is unclear. The CDR3 covers 13 residues. V lost 1 base to trimming and J lost 7 bases, with 10 bases between them. Germline lookup yields CDR1 SGHAT and CDR2 FQNNGV. The CDR3 loop is CASSLVRFGTQYF. Written as DNA, the CDR3 is TGTGCCAGCAGCTTAGTGCGGTTTGGGACCCAGTACTTC.

The chain links TRBV18 to TRBJ2-3; 11 nucleotides align to TRBD2. The CDR3 runs 18 residues. Per the germline V gene, CDR1 is KGHSH and CDR2 is LQKENI. Trimming cost V 1 base and J 1 base; bases outside gene matches: 7. Here the CDR3 DNA reads TGTGCCAGCTCACCACTACTAGCGGGAGTTTCTCGCACAGATACGCAGTATTTT. This codes for CASSPLLAGVSRTDTQYF.

The genes are TRBV6-1 and TRBJ1-2; D is undetermined. Trimming removed 7 bases from V and 6 bases from J, with 18 bases in between. The germline gives CDR1 MNHNS, CDR2 SASEGT. The CDR3 contains 14 residues. In DNA, the CDR3 is TGTGCCAGCAAACTTGGAAGGGCTTCGGATGGCTACACCTTC. It translates to CASKLGRASDGYTF.

The chain employs TRBV9 and TRBJ2-3; D is unclear. The CDR3 covers 16 residues. Looked up from germline, CDR1 is SGDLS and CDR2 is YYNGEE. Trimming removed 1 base from V and 2 bases from J, with 14 bases in between. The CDR3 loop reads CASSVSPTTLTDTQYF. DNA of the CDR3: TGTGCCAGCAGCGTAAGCCCGACGACCCTCACAGATACGCAGTATTTT.

The genes are TRBV5-6 and TRBJ2-3, with a weak D call TRBD2 (6 bases). V was cut by 4 bases and J by 4 bases, with 16 bases left in between. Looked up from germline, CDR1 is SGHDT and CDR2 is YYEEEE. The CDR3 runs 15 residues. CDR3 protein: CASSRRPLASDTQYF. DNA of the CDR3: TGTGCCAGCAGCCGGCGGCCACTAGCTTCAGATACGCAGTATTTT. The full variable domain, completed using reference TRBV5-6 and TRBJ2-3, is DAGVTQSPTHLIKTRGQQVTLRCSPKSGHDTVSWYQQALGQGPQFIFQYYEEEERQRGNFPDRFSGHQFPNYSSELNVNALLLGDSALYLCASSRRPLASDTQYFGPGTRLTVL.

The chain employs TRBV7-2 and TRBJ2-7, with D possibly being TRBD2 (6 bases). The CDR3 spans 15 residues. Trimming removed 5 bases from V and 2 bases from J, with 16 bases in between. CDR1 is SGHTA, CDR2 FQGNSA, per germline. CDR3 region: CASSQLSGEAYEQYF. CDR3 nucleotide sequence: TGTGCCAGCAGCCAGTTATCGGGGGAGGCCTACGAGCAGTACTTC.

The rearrangement joins TRBV27 to TRBJ2-1; the match to TRBD2 covers 9 bases. Germline V lookup: CDR1 MNHEY, CDR2 SMNVEV (reference sequence). V lost 7 bases and J lost 2; bases outside the gene matches: 6. This CDR3 region has 15 residues. The DNA of the CDR3 is TGTGCCAGCAAAGGTAGCGGGAGCCCCTACAATGAGCAGTTCTTC. Translation: CASKGSGSPYNEQFF.

This clone was seen only a few times. The chain carries TRBV28 and TRBJ2-7, with TRBD1 matching over 8 bases. The CDR3 has 21 amino acids. Germline CDR1 and CDR2: MDHEN and SYDVKM. Trimming cost V 4 bases and J 2 bases; bases outside gene matches: 25. The CDR3 protein is CASSSPQGTGHRGLQPYEQYF. CDR3 DNA: TGTGCCAGCAGTTCACCCCAGGGGACAGGACACCGGGGACTCCAGCCCTACGAGCAGTACTTC.

The CDR3 bases are TGTGCCAGCAGCCGCCCCCTAGGGCAACAAGAGACCCAGTACTTC. Protein sequence: CASSRPLGQQETQYF. The rearrangement links TRBV5-6 to TRBJ2-5; D not resolved. The CDR3 consists of 15 residues. Trimming pared 4 bases from V and 2 bases from J, leaving 15 bases between. Germline-derived CDR1 and CDR2 are SGHDT and YYEEEE.

V usage is TRBV9 and J usage is TRBJ1-1, with a weak D call TRBD1 (6 bases). Deletions cut 0 bases from V and 1 base from J, with 7 bases between. In germline, CDR1 is SGDLS, CDR2 YYNGEE. This CDR3 comprises 14 residues. The CDR3 is CASSVGTENTEAFF. CDR3 bases: TGTGCCAGCAGCGTAGGGACAGAGAACACTGAAGCTTTCTTT.

The chain has TRBV21-1 and TRBJ1-1. TRBV21-1 constitutes a pseudogene. The CDR3 has 17 amino acids. CDR3 residues: CASSKEMSMGRMGEAFF. The CDR3 bases are TGTGCCAGCAGCAAAGAAATGTCCATGGGACGGATGGGTGAAGCTTTCTTT.

This chain joins TRBV7-3 and TRBJ2-5; D unresolved. In germline, CDR1 is SGHTA, CDR2 FQGTGA. This CDR3 spans 13 amino acids. V lost 2 bases and J lost 4, with 8 bases in between. DNA for the CDR3: TGTGCCAGCAGCTTAGAGTTGGGAGAGACCCAGTACTTC. Amino acids: CASSLELGETQYF. Variable domain in full (rest from reference TRBV7-3 and TRBJ2-5): GAGVSQTPSNKVTEKGKYVELRCDPISGHTALYWYRQSLGQGPEFLIYFQGTGAADDSGLPNDRFFAVRPEGSVSTLKIQRTERGDSAVYLCASSLELGETQYFGPGTRLLVL.

This clone was seen a single time. The rearrangement uses TRBV7-2 and TRBJ2-2, with 8 positions matching TRBD2. The CDR3 runs 16 residues. CDR1 SGHTA and CDR2 FQGNSA come from the germline V gene. The V segment lost 2 bases and the J segment 6 bases; nucleotides outside the gene matches: 8. In DNA form, the CDR3 reads TGTGCCAGCAGCTTAATCCCAGCGGGAGCGGCCGGGGAGCTGTTTTTT. Its protein is CASSLIPAGAAGELFF.